These 26 T cell receptor beta chains share one sample of origin, sequenced in a study of cytomegalovirus exposure and HLA in healthy donors. PCR used 60 Vbeta primers and 13 Jbeta primers. TCRdb keeps only in-frame clones here, not all; method: immunoSEQ multiplex PCR. The sample has 150,000 to 200,000 clones; around 75% are singletons. Material for sequencing was PBMCs. These receptors were collected from a man aged 18-30 years in good health and CMV-seropositive.

The chain is built from TRBV10-3 and TRBJ2-7, with 8 positions matching TRBD1. The CDR3 runs 15 residues. Germline-derived CDR1 and CDR2 are ENHRY and SYGVKD. J was trimmed by 4 bases and V by 2 bases; bases with no gene match: 7. The CDR3 DNA reads TGTGCCATCAGTGAGGAATGGACAGGGCGATACGAGCAGTACGTC. Its translation: CAISEEWTGRYEQYV.

This chain joins TRBV30 and TRBJ1-6, with D possibly matching TRBD1 (6 bases). The germline V gene encodes CDR1 GTSNPN and CDR2 SVGIG (reference sequence). CDR3 length: 16 residues. The ends were cut back, 3 bases at V and 0 bases at J, with 12 bases in the middle. This CDR3 reads CAWRQGLSSYNSPLHF. The CDR3 region has the DNA TGTGCCTGGAGACAGGGCCTTAGCTCCTATAATTCACCCCTCCACTTT.

The gene calls are TRBV29-1 and TRBJ2-3; TRBD1 matches at 9 bases. The CDR3 loop spans 12 amino acids. Germline loops: CDR1 SQVTM, CDR2 ANQGSEA. With V trimmed by 5 bases and J by 4 bases, 1 base remained unmatched. CDR3 protein: CSVRTGADTQYF. CDR3 DNA: TGCAGCGTTCGGACAGGGGCAGATACGCAGTATTTT.

This sequence joins TRBV7-3 and TRBJ2-2; 12 bases match TRBD2. This CDR3 region has 16 residues. CDR1 and CDR2 (germline): SGHTA, FQGTGA. The V segment lost 5 bases and the J segment 5 bases; nucleotides outside the gene matches: 6. CDR3 region: CASSLTSGGYTGELFF. CDR3 nucleotides: TGTGCCAGCAGCCTTACTAGCGGGGGGTATACCGGGGAGCTGTTTTTT.

The rearrangement links TRBV28 to TRBJ1-3; D gene unclear. The CDR3 sequence is 13 residues long. Germline CDR1 reads MDHEN; CDR2 reads SYDVKM. The germline V and J ends were trimmed by 2 bases and 5 bases, with 7 bases remaining between them. CDR3 protein: CASSLGQRNTIYF. The CDR3 region has the DNA TGTGCCAGCAGTTTAGGGCAGCGAAACACCATATATTTT.

Comments on this clone: Other nucleotide sequences from this sample produce the same CDR3. The chain combines TRBV11-2 with TRBJ1-2; 7 bases are shared with TRBD1. The CDR3 consists of 15 residues. V lost 3 bases, J lost 0 bases, and 4 bases stayed unmatched. In germline, CDR1 is SGHAT, CDR2 FQNNGV. The CDR3 protein is CASSLRQGPNYGYTF. The CDR3 bases are TGTGCCAGCAGCTTGCGACAGGGCCCTAACTATGGCTACACCTTC.

In its sample, this clone was seen a few times. The chain couples TRBV20-1 to TRBJ1-2, with unresolved D. The CDR3 runs to 11 residues. Germline-derived CDR1 and CDR2 are DFQATT and SNEGSKA (reference sequence). Here the CDR3 DNA reads TGCGGAGCGGTGAATAACTATGGCTACACCTTC. Translated, it gives CGAVNNYGYTF.

CDR3 nucleotide sequence: TGCGCCAGCAGCCAAGATTTGGGAGCTACAGATACGCAGTATTTT. Its protein is CASSQDLGATDTQYF. The rearrangement joins TRBV4-1 to TRBJ2-3; maybe TRBD2 (5 bases). The CDR3 has 15 amino acids. Germline CDR1 reads MGHRA; CDR2 reads YSYEKL. V was cut by 0 bases and J by 3 bases, with 10 bases left in between.

The chain has TRBV5-1 and TRBJ1-1, with D maybe TRBD1 (6 bases). The V and J ends lost 4 bases and 6 bases respectively, with 16 bases between them. Germline V lookup: CDR1 SGHRS, CDR2 YFSETQ. The CDR3 contains 14 residues. This CDR3 is CASSAQGGTAEAFF. CDR3 bases: TGCGCCAGCAGCGCACAGGGTGGGACCGCTGAAGCTTTCTTT.

The chain employs TRBV7-9 and TRBJ1-2; TRBD1 agrees at 7 bases. The junction had 4 bases not matched to a gene; V was cut back by 5 bases and J by 4 bases. Germline V lookup: CDR1 SEHNR, CDR2 FQNEAQ (reference sequence). The CDR3 contains 13 residues. CDR3 bases: TGTGCCAGCAGCAGGGACAGTACCTATGGCTACACCTTC. It is translated as CASSRDSTYGYTF.

The table lists this clone with a few counts. The chain is built from TRBV7-2 and TRBJ1-1; possible D gene TRBD1, 6 bases. There are 13 residues in the CDR3. Germline V CDR1 and CDR2: SGHTA, FQGNSA. The ends were cut back, 5 bases at V and 4 bases at J, with 11 bases in the middle. The CDR3 loop is CASSEGQTTEAFF. The CDR3 nucleotides read TGTGCCAGCAGCGAGGGACAAACCACTGAAGCTTTCTTT.

V and J are TRBV28 and TRBJ1-5; possibly TRBD1 for D (6 bases). Trimming left V 11 bases short and J 0 bases short, with 23 bases between. The germline CDR1 and CDR2 sequences are MDHEN and SYDVKM. This CDR3 region has 17 residues. This CDR3 is CASTSAGQQYSNQPQHF. The DNA for the CDR3 is TGTGCCTCTACCTCGGCTGGACAGCAATATAGCAATCAGCCCCAGCATTTT.

This chain connects TRBV19 to TRBJ1-1; 8 bases agree with TRBD1. Trimming removed 7 bases from V and 10 bases from J; junction bases left unmatched: 8. CDR1 and CDR2 from the germline V gene are LNHDA and SQIVND (reference sequence). The length of the CDR3 is 12 residues. The CDR3 DNA is TGTGCCAGTACCCAGCAGGGGGCGCGAGCTTTCTTT. Translating gives CASTQQGARAFF.

The V gene is TRBV30, the J gene TRBJ1-4; tentatively, D is TRBD1 (6 bases). This CDR3 contains 15 residues. V gave up 2 bases and J gave up 1 base, with 11 bases separating them. Germline V gene data show CDR1 as GTSNPN and CDR2 as SVGIG (reference sequence). The CDR3 loop is CAWSPHRETNEKLFF. The CDR3 region has the DNA TGTGCCTGGAGTCCTCACAGGGAAACTAATGAAAAACTGTTTTTT.

As DNA, the CDR3 is TGTGCCAGCAGCTTGCCGGGGGACCAAGGAAAACTGTTTTTT. Translated, it gives CASSLPGDQGKLFF. V and J are TRBV5-4 and TRBJ1-4, with D maybe TRBD1 (5 bases). V lost 1 base and J lost 10, with 14 bases in between. The V gene's germline CDR1 is SGHNT and CDR2 YYREEE (reference sequence). The CDR3 totals 14 residues.

V is TRBV2 and J is TRBJ2-7; the match to TRBD1 covers 11 bases. Germline V gene sequence: CDR1 SNHLY, CDR2 FYNNEI. V was pared by 4 bases and J by 1 base, with 9 bases of the junction left unmatched. This CDR3 spans 17 amino acids. The CDR3 nucleotides read TGTGCCAGCAGTGGTGGACAGGGGGCGTGGAGATCCTACGAGCAGTACGTC. Translated, it gives CASSGGQGAWRSYEQYV.

This clone came up a few times. The rearrangement joins TRBV11-3 to TRBJ1-4, with 7 positions matching TRBD1. Germline CDR1 is SGHNT and CDR2 is YENEEA. J gave up 8 bases and V 4 bases, and 13 bases lay outside the gene matches. There are 16 residues in the CDR3. For the CDR3, the DNA is TGTGCCAGCAGCTGGGGGAGAGAGGGGGCCCGGGAAAAACTGTTTTTT. This codes for CASSWGREGAREKLFF.

This sequence joins TRBV5-8 and TRBJ2-3; 7 bases are a match to TRBD1. This CDR3 comprises 15 residues. The germline gives CDR1 SGHTS, CDR2 YDEGEE. V lost 1 base to trimming and J lost 2 bases; unmatched junction nucleotides: 4. The CDR3 DNA sequence: TGTGCCAGCAGCTTGACAGGGGCCGCCACAGATACGCAGTATTTT. This codes for CASSLTGAATDTQYF.

The chain links TRBV10-3 to TRBJ2-5, with a weak D call TRBD2 (5 bases). From germline, CDR1 is ENHRY and CDR2 SYGVKD. The CDR3 runs 13 residues. The ends were cut back, 7 bases at V and 9 bases at J, with 18 bases in the middle. The CDR3 coding sequence is TGTGCCATCACCAACGACGGACCCGGGGCCCAGTACTTC. Its translation: CAITNDGPGAQYF.

This chain links TRBV5-1 with TRBJ1-1, with 10 positions matching TRBD1. This CDR3 is 14 amino acids long. The V gene's germline CDR1 is SGHRS and CDR2 YFSETQ. With V trimmed by 4 bases and J by 6 bases, 6 bases remained unmatched. This CDR3 is CASSATGGSAEAFF. As DNA, the CDR3 is TGCGCCAGCAGCGCGACAGGGGGCTCGGCTGAAGCTTTCTTT.

This clone was counted between two and nine times. The chain uses TRBV9 and TRBJ2-1, with 13 bases matching TRBD2. The CDR3 runs to 17 residues. V trimming: 4 bases; J trimming: 9 bases; junction bases outside the gene matches: 13. Germline V CDR1 and CDR2: SGDLS, YYNGEE. In DNA form, the CDR3 reads TGTGCCAGCAGCCTTCGGAGGACTAGCGGGAGTTATAGTGAGCAGTTCTTC. Translation gives CASSLRRTSGSYSEQFF.

This chain connects TRBV5-1 to TRBJ2-2; a possible D gene is TRBD1 (5 bases). Germline V CDR1 and CDR2: SGHRS, YFSETQ. This CDR3 has 16 amino acids. V was shortened by 0 bases and J by 4 bases, with 13 bases between the two germline ends. DNA for the CDR3: TGCGCCAGCAGCTTGGAAGGGGTTCGGGTCACCGGGGAGCTGTTTTTT. The encoded protein is CASSLEGVRVTGELFF.

This clone was picked up a small number of times. The rearrangement joins TRBV7-3 to TRBJ1-1; possible D gene TRBD1, 5 bases. Per the germline V gene, CDR1 is SGHTA and CDR2 is FQGTGA. This CDR3 has 15 amino acids. V was trimmed by 3 bases and J by 5 bases, leaving 16 bases between them. This CDR3 reads CASSLRPTPGTEAFF. CDR3 DNA: TGTGCCAGCAGCTTGCGTCCCACCCCAGGGACTGAAGCTTTCTTT.

This rearrangement joins TRBV9 to TRBJ2-1, with 14 bases that match TRBD2. J gave up 9 bases and V 0 bases, and 8 bases lay outside the gene matches. The CDR3 has 17 residues. The germline V gene has CDR1 SGDLS and CDR2 YYNGEE. The CDR3 region is CASSVEGTSGSSSEQFF. Here the CDR3 DNA reads TGTGCCAGCAGCGTAGAGGGGACTAGCGGGAGCTCAAGTGAGCAGTTCTTC.

This clone was picked up a small number of times. The CDR3 reads CASSPLTGRGNEKLFF. DNA for the CDR3: TGTGCCAGCAGCCCACTGACAGGCCGCGGTAATGAAAAACTGTTTTTT. The genes are TRBV7-9 and TRBJ1-4, with a possible D match to TRBD1 (6 bases). The germline V gene encodes CDR1 SEHNR and CDR2 FQNEAQ (reference sequence). V lost 5 bases and J lost 4, with 17 bases in between. The CDR3 is made up of 16 amino acids. The full variable domain, its missing parts supplied by reference TRBV7-9 and TRBJ1-4, is DTGVSQNPRHKITKRGQNVTFRCDPISEHNRLYWYRQTLGQGPEFLTYFQNEAQLEKSRLLSDRFSAERPKGSFSTLEIQRTEQGDSAMYLCASSPLTGRGNEKLFFGSGTQLSVL.

The rearrangement links TRBV6-1 to TRBJ1-2; 8 nucleotides line up with TRBD1. There are 14 residues in the CDR3. The trim removed 1 base at V and 8 bases at J, leaving 6 bases unmatched. Germline V gives CDR1 MNHNS, CDR2 SASEGT. The CDR3 coding sequence is TGTGCCAGCAGTGAAGGACCGACAGGGGTGGGCTACACCTTC. It translates to CASSEGPTGVGYTF.